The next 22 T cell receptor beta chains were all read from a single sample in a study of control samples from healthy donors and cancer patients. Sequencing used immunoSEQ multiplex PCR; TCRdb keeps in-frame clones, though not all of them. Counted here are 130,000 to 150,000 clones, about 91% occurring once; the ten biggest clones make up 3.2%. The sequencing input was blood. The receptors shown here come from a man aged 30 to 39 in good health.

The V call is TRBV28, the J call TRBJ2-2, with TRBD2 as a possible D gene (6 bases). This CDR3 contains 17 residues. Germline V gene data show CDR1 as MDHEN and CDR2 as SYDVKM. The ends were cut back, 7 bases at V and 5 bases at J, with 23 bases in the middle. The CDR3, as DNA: TGTGCCAGCAACCCTTTCATAGGAGGGTTTAGGACCGGGGAGCTGTTTTTT. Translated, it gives CASNPFIGGFRTGELFF.

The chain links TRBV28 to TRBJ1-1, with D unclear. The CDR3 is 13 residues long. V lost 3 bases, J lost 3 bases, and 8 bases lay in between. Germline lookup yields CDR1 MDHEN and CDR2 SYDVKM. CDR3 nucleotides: TGTGCCAGCAGTTTCCGACGGTACACTGAAGCTTTCTTT. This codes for CASSFRRYTEAFF.

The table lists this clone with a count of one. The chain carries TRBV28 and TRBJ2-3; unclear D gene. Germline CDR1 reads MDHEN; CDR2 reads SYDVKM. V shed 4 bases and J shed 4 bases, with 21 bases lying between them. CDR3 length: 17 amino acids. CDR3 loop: CASSSSLLKVSADTQYF. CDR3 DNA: TGTGCCAGCAGTTCAAGCCTTCTAAAGGTTTCGGCAGATACGCAGTATTTT.

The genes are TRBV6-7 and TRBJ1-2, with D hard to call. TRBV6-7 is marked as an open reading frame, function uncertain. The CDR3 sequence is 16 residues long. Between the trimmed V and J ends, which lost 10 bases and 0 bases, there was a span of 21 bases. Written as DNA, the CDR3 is TGTGCCACCTCCCGCGGGCGGGATCAAGCTAACTATGGCTACACCTTC. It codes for CATSRGRDQANYGYTF.

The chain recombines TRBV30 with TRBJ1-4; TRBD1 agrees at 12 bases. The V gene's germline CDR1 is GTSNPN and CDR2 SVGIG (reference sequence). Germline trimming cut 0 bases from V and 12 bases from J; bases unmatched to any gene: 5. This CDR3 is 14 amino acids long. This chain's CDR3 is CAWSVGTGGAELFF. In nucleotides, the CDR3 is TGTGCCTGGAGTGTCGGGACAGGGGGCGCGGAACTGTTTTTT.

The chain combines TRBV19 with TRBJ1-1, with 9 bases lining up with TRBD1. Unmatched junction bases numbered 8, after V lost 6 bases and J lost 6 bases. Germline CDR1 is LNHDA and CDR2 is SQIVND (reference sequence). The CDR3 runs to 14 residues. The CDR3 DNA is TGTGCCAGTAGCAAACAGGGGGCCCGGGCTGAAGCTTTCTTT. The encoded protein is CASSKQGARAEAFF.

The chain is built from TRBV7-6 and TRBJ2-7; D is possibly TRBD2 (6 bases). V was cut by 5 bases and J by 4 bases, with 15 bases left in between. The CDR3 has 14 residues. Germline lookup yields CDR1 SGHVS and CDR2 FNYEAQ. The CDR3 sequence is CASSPGLEGYEQYF. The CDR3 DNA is TGTGCCAGCAGCCCTGGGCTGGAGGGATACGAGCAGTACTTC.

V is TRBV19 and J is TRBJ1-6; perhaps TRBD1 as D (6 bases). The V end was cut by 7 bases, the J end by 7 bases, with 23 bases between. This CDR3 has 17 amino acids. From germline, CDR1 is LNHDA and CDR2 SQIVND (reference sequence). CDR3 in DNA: TGTGCCAGTACCTTCGATAGTGGGGGGGCCGGGAATTCACCCCTCCACTTT. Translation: CASTFDSGGAGNSPLHF.

In nucleotides, the CDR3 is TGTGCCAGCAGCGTTGGGTTAGCTAACTATGGCTACACCTTC. Protein sequence: CASSVGLANYGYTF. This chain uses TRBV7-9 with TRBJ1-2; D remains ambiguous. The CDR3 runs to 14 residues. Per germline, CDR1 SEHNR and CDR2 FQNEAQ (reference sequence). The V end was cut by 5 bases, the J end by 0 bases, with 10 bases between.

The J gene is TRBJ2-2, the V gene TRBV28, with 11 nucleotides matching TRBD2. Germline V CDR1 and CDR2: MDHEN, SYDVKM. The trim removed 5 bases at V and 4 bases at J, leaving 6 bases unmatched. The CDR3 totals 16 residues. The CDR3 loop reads CASSLSGGAFTGELFF. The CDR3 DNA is TGTGCCAGCAGTCTTAGCGGGGGGGCCTTCACCGGGGAGCTGTTTTTT.

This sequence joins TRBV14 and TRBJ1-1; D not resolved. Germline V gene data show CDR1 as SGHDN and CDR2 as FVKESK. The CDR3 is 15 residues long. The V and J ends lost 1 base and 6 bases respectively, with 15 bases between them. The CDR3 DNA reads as TGTGCCAGCAGCCAAGCCCGGAAGCTCGGCCCTGAAGCTTTCTTT. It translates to CASSQARKLGPEAFF. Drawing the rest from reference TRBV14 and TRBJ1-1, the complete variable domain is EAGVTQFPSHSVIEKGQTVTLRCDPISGHDNLYWYRRVMGKEIKFLLHFVKESKQDESGMPNNRFLAERTGGTYSTLKVQPAELEDSGVYFCASSQARKLGPEAFFGQGTRLTVV.

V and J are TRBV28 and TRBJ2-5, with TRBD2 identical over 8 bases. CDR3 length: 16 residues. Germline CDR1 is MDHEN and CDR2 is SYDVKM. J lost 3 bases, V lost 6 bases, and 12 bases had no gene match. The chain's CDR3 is CASSDLGGGTKETQYF. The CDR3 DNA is TGTGCCAGCAGCGACCTAGGCGGGGGGACGAAAGAGACCCAGTACTTC.

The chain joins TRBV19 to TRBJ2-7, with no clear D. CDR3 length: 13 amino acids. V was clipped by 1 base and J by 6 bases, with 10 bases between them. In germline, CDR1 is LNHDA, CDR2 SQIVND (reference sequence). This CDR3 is CASSIGSSGEQYF. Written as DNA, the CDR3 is TGTGCCAGTAGTATAGGGAGCTCCGGCGAGCAGTACTTC. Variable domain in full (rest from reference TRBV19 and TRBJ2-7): DGGITQSPKYLFRKEGQNVTLSCEQNLNHDAMYWYRQDPGQGLRLIYYSQIVNDFQKGDIAEGYSVSREKKESFPLTVTSAQKNPTAFYLCASSIGSSGEQYFGPGTRLTVT.

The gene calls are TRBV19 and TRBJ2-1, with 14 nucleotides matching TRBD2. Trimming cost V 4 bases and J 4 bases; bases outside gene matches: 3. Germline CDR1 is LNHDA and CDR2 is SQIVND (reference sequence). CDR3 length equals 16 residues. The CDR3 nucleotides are TGTGCCAGTAGTAACAGACTAGCGGGGGGGTACAATGAGCAGTTCTTC. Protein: CASSNRLAGGYNEQFF.

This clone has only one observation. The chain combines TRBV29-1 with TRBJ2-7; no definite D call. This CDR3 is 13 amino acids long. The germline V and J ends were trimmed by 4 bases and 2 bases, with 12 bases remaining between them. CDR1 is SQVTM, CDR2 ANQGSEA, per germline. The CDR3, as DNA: TGCAGCGTTGGTAGGCAGGCTACCTACGAGCAGTACTTC. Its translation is CSVGRQATYEQYF.

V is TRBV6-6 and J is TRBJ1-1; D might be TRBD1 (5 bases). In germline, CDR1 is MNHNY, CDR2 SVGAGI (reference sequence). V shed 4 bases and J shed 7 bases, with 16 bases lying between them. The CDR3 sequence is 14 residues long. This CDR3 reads CASSLGEPTNEAFF. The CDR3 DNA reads TGTGCCAGCAGTTTAGGGGAACCGACTAATGAAGCTTTCTTT.

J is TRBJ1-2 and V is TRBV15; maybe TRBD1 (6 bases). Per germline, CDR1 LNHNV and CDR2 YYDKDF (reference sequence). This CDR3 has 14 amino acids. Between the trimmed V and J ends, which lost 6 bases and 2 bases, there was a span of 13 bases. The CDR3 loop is CATSGGQENYGYTF. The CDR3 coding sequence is TGTGCCACCAGTGGGGGCCAGGAGAACTATGGCTACACCTTC.

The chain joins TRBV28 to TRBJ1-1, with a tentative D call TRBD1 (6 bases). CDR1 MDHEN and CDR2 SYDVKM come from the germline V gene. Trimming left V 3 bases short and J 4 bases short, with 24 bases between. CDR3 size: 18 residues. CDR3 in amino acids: CASSLVEGSTGISTEAFF. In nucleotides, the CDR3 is TGTGCCAGCAGTTTGGTAGAGGGTTCTACAGGGATTAGCACTGAAGCTTTCTTT.

The CDR3 sequence: CASSVASSGGRNTQYF. In nucleotides, the CDR3 is TGTGCCAGCAGCGTAGCTTCTAGCGGGGGGAGAAATACGCAGTATTTT. The chain couples TRBV9 to TRBJ2-3, with TRBD2 matching over 11 bases. Germline loops: CDR1 SGDLS, CDR2 YYNGEE. The CDR3 is 16 amino acids. Unmatched junction bases numbered 7, after V lost 0 bases and J lost 7 bases.

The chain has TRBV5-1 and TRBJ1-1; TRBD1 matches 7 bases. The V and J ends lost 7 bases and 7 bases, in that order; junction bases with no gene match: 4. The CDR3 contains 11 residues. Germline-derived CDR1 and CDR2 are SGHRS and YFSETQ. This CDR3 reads CASQGGYEAFF. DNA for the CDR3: TGCGCCAGCCAGGGGGGGTATGAAGCTTTCTTT.

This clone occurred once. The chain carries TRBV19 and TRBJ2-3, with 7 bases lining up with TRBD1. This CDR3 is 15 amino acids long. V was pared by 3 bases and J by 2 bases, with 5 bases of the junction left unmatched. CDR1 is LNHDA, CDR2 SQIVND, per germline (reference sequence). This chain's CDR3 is CASSIPTGSTDTQYF. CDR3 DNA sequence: TGTGCCAGTAGTATCCCGACAGGGTCCACAGATACGCAGTATTTT.

DNA of the CDR3: TGTGCCAGCAGTGTAGCGGGGGGGCGCGAGCAGTTCTTC. This translates into CASSVAGGREQFF. The chain combines TRBV7-2 with TRBJ2-1; the match to TRBD2 covers 11 bases. The CDR3 loop spans 13 amino acids. With 6 bases clipped from V and 10 bases from J, the junction kept 5 bases outside the gene matches. Germline V gene data show CDR1 as SGHTA and CDR2 as FQGNSA.